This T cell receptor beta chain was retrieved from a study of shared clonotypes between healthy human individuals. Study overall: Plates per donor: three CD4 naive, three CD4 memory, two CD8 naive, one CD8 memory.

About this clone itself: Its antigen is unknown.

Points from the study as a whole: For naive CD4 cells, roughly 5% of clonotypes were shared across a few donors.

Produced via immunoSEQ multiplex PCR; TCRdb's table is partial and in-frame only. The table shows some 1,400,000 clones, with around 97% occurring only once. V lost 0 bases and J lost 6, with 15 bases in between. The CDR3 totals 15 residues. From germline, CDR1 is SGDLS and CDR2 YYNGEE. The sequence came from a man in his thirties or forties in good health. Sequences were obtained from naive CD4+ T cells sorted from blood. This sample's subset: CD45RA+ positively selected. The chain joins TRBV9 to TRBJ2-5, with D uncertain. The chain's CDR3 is CASSVDSARSQTQYF. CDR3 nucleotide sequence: TGTGCCAGCAGCGTAGATTCCGCACGCTCTCAGACCCAGTACTTC.